The 6 T cell receptor beta chains given below trace back to one sample, sequenced in a study of lymphopenia after photon versus proton radiotherapy. The table came from immunoSEQ multiplex PCR; TCRdb's copy has only in-frame clones and leaves some out. Found here are about 83,000 clones, 80% to 90% of them singletons; the top ten hold around 1.5%. The sequencing here drew on peripheral blood, taken from a patient treated with proton-based radiotherapy. The source of these receptors is a man aged 55 to 70 with pancreatic cancer.

This clone has just a few counts. The chain is built from TRBV7-8 and TRBJ1-3; D call uncertain. The germline V gene encodes CDR1 SGHVS and CDR2 FQNEAQ. With 5 bases removed from V and 4 bases from J, the gap between germline ends came to 15 bases. CDR3 size: 15 residues. The CDR3, as DNA: TGTGCCAGCAGCCTCGACTTATCGCCAGGAAACACCATATATTTT. Translating gives CASSLDLSPGNTIYF.

This chain links TRBV4-1 with TRBJ2-7; 9 nucleotides align to TRBD2. The V segment lost 1 base and the J segment 6 bases; nucleotides outside the gene matches: 7. Looked up from germline, CDR1 is MGHRA and CDR2 is YSYEKL. The CDR3 has 15 residues. CDR3 in DNA: TGCGCCAGCAGCCAAGGAGGGCTAGCGGGATTCGAGCAGTACTTC. Residues: CASSQGGLAGFEQYF.

V and J are TRBV7-6 and TRBJ2-5, with 7 nucleotides matching TRBD2. V shed 0 bases and J 5 bases; nucleotides not matched to a gene: 3. The length of the CDR3 is 14 residues. In germline, CDR1 is SGHVS, CDR2 FNYEAQ. CDR3 sequence (DNA): TGTGCCAGCAGCTTAGCGGGAGGGCGTGAGACCCAGTACTTC. This gives the protein CASSLAGGRETQYF.

The V and J genes are TRBV7-6 and TRBJ1-1; D might be TRBD1 (5 bases). The CDR3 is made up of 13 amino acids. Germline V gives CDR1 SGHVS, CDR2 FNYEAQ. Deletions cut 3 bases from V and 8 bases from J, with 13 bases between. In DNA, the CDR3 is TGTGCCAGCAGCTTGTCGACAGAAACCGAAGCTTTCTTT. Amino acid sequence: CASSLSTETEAFF.

The V gene is TRBV5-1, the J gene TRBJ1-1; 7 bases are shared with TRBD1. V was pared by 5 bases and J by 3 bases, with 7 bases of the junction left unmatched. Looked up from germline, CDR1 is SGHRS and CDR2 is YFSETQ. CDR3 length equals 14 residues. The CDR3 DNA reads TGCGCCAGCAGATCGGGGACAGTGGACACTGAAGCTTTCTTT. This translates into CASRSGTVDTEAFF. The full variable domain, its missing parts supplied by reference TRBV5-1 and TRBJ1-1, is KAGVTQTPRYLIKTRGQQVTLSCSPISGHRSVSWYQQTPGQGLQFLFEYFSETQRNKGNFPGRFSGRQFSNSRSEMNVSTLELGDSALYLCASRSGTVDTEAFFGQGTRLTVV.

J is TRBJ1-1 and V is TRBV23-1; D ambiguous. TRBV23-1 is identified as an open reading frame with a role that is uncertain. Trimming cost V 6 bases and J 3 bases, with 5 bases left between them. The CDR3 sequence is 11 residues long. This CDR3 is CASRKYTEAFF. The CDR3 DNA reads as TGCGCCAGCAGGAAGTACACTGAAGCTTTCTTT.